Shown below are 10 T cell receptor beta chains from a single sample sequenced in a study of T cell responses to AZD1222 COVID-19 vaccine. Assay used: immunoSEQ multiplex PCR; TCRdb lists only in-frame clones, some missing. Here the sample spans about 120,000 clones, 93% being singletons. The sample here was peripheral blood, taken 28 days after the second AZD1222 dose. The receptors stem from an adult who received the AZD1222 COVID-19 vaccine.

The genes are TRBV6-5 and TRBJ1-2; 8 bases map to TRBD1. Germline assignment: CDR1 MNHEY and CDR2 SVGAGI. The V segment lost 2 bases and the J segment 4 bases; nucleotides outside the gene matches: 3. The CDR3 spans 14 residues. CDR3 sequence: CASSYLGQGYGYTF. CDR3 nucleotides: TGTGCCAGCAGTTACCTAGGACAGGGCTATGGCTACACCTTC.

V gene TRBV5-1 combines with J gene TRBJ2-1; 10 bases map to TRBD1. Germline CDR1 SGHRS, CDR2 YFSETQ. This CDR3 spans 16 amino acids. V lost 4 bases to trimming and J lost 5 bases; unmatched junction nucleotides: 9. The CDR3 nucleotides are TGCGCCAGCAGCGCGGGACAGGGGTTTATGGACAATGAGCAGTTCTTC. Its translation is CASSAGQGFMDNEQFF.

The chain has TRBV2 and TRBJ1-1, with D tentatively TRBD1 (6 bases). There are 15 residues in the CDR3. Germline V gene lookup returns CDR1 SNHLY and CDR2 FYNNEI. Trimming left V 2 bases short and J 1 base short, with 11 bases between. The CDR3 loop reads CASSEQGQKNTEAFF. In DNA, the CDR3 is TGTGCCAGCAGTGAACAGGGACAAAAGAACACTGAAGCTTTCTTT. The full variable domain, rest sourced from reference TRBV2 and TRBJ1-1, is EPEVTQTPSHQVTQMGQEVILRCVPISNHLYFYWYRQILGQKVEFLVSFYNNEISEKSEIFDDQFSVERPDGSNFTLKIRSTKLEDSAMYFCASSEQGQKNTEAFFGQGTRLTVV.

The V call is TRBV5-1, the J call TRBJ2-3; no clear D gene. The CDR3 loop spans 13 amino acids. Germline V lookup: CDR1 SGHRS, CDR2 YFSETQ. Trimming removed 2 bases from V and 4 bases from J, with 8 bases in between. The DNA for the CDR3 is TGCGCCAGCAGCTTAGCTAGTGCAGATACGCAGTATTTT. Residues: CASSLASADTQYF.

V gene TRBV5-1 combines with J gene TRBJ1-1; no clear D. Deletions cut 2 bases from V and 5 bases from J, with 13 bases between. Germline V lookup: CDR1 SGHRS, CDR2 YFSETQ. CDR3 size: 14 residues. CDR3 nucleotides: TGCGCCAGCAGCTTTTCTTGGGGAAATACTGAAGCTTTCTTT. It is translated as CASSFSWGNTEAFF. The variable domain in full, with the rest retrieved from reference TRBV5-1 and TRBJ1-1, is KAGVTQTPRYLIKTRGQQVTLSCSPISGHRSVSWYQQTPGQGLQFLFEYFSETQRNKGNFPGRFSGRQFSNSRSEMNVSTLELGDSALYLCASSFSWGNTEAFFGQGTRLTVV.

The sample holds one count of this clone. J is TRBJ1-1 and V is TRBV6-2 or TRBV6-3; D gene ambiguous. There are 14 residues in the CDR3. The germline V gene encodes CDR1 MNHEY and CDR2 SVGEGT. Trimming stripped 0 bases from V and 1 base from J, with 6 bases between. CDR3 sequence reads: CASSYSPANTEAFF. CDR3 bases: TGTGCCAGCAGTTACTCGCCAGCGAACACTGAAGCTTTCTTT.

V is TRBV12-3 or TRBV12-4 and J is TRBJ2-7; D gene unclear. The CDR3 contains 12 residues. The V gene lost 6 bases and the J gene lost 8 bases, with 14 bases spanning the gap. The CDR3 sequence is CASSPVQSKQYF. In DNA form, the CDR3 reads TGTGCCAGCAGCCCTGTACAGTCGAAGCAGTACTTC.

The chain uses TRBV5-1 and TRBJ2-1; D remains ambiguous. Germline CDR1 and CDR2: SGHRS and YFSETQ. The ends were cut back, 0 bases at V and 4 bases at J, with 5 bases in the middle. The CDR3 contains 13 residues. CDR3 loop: CASSLDDYNEQFF. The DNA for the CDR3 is TGCGCCAGCAGCTTGGACGATTACAATGAGCAGTTCTTC. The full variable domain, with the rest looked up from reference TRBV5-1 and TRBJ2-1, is KAGVTQTPRYLIKTRGQQVTLSCSPISGHRSVSWYQQTPGQGLQFLFEYFSETQRNKGNFPGRFSGRQFSNSRSEMNVSTLELGDSALYLCASSLDDYNEQFFGPGTRLTVL.

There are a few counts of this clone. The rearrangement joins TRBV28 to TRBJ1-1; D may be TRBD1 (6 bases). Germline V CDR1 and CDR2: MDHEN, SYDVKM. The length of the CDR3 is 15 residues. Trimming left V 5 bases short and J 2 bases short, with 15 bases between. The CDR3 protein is CASSRADSPNTEAFF. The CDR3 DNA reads TGTGCCAGCAGTCGTGCGGACAGTCCTAACACTGAAGCTTTCTTT.

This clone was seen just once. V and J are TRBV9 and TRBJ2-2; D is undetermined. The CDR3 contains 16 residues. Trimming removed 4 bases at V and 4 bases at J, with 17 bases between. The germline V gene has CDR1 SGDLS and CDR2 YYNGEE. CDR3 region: CASSISLEIPTGELFF. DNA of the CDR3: TGTGCCAGCAGCATTTCCCTAGAGATTCCCACCGGGGAGCTGTTTTTT.